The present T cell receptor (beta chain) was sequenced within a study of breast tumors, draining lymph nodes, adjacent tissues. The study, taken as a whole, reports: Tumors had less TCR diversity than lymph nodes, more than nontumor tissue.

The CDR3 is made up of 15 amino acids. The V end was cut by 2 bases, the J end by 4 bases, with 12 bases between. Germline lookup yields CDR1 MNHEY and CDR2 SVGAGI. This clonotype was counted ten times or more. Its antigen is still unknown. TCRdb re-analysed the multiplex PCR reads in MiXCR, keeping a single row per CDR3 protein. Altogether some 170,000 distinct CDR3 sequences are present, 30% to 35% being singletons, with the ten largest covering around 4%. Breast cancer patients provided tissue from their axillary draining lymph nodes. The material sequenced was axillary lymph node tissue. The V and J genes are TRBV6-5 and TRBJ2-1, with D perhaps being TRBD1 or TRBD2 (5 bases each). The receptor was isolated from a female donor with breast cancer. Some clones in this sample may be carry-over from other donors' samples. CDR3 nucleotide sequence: TGTGCCAGCAGTTACCACGGGGACCCATACAATGAGCAGTTCTTC. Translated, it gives CASSYHGDPYNEQFF.